This is a list of T cell receptor beta chains from one sample in a study of cytomegalovirus exposure and HLA in healthy donors. Data came from immunoSEQ multiplex PCR; TCRdb stores just in-frame clones and leaves some out. Seen here are around 190,000 clones, 81% observed once, and the top ten hold about 3%. The sequenced sample was PBMCs. These receptors were obtained from a middle-aged man in good health and CMV-seropositive. The CDR3 runs from the conserved cysteine through the conserved F or W. Fields, in order: clone size, V gene, J gene, D gene, CDR3 DNA, CDR3 protein. The D gene is left open where the match is weak. The size of a clone is reported for some rows only, either as once, few or many, or as a class for expanded clones.

NA,TRBV4-1,TRBJ1-3,NA,TGCGCCAGCAGCCTGGCTGACACAGGGCCTAGGAACACCATATATTTT,CASSLADTGPRNTIYF
NA,TRBV2,TRBJ1-6,NA,TGTGCCAGCAGACGGGTCGGGAATTCACCCCTCCACTTT,CASRRVGNSPLHF
NA,TRBV4-1,TRBJ2-1,TRBD2,TGCGCCAGCAGCCTCGGGGCTAGCGGGGCAACCTACAATGAGCAGTTCTTC,CASSLGASGATYNEQFF
NA,TRBV6-1,TRBJ2-2,NA,TGTGCCAGCAGTGAAATGGCTAGAGGGTCCGGGGAGCTGTTTTTT,CASSEMARGSGELFF
NA,TRBV9,TRBJ1-3,NA,TGTGCCAGCAGTAGGGAGAATTCTGGAAACACCATATATTTT,CASSRENSGNTIYF
NA,TRBV7-3,TRBJ2-7,NA,TGTGCCAGCCCGGGTCCTATCTACGAGCAGTACTTC,CASPGPIYEQYF
NA,TRBV4-1,TRBJ2-1,NA,TGCGCCAGCAGCCAAGGACCGCTTAGTGGGGGGAGCTCCTACAATGAGCAGTTCTTC,CASSQGPLSGGSSYNEQFF
few,TRBV19,TRBJ1-2,NA,TGTGCCAGTAGCCTCCCTGCAGGGGTTAGTGGCTACACCTTC,CASSLPAGVSGYTF
NA,TRBV7-9,TRBJ2-4,NA,TGTGCCAGCAGCTTGGGCAGTCCTCTTCAGTACTTC,CASSLGSPLQYF
NA,TRBV5-4,TRBJ2-3,NA,TGTGCCAGCAGCTTGGGAGCGAGTACGCAGTATTTT,CASSLGASTQYF
NA,TRBV6-1,TRBJ1-1,TRBD1,TGTGCCAGCAGTGAAGAGGCAGGGGGCACTGAAGCTTTCTTT,CASSEEAGGTEAFF
NA,TRBV4-2,TRBJ1-5,NA,TGTGCCAGCAGCCAAGGGGGCAGCGGGAAGGGCAATCAGCCCCAGCATTTT,CASSQGGSGKGNQPQHF
NA,TRBV5-4,TRBJ2-7,TRBD2,TGTGCCAGCAGCCCCTCCAGCGCGGGAGGCTACGAGCAGTACTTC,CASSPSSAGGYEQYF
NA,TRBV21-1,TRBJ2-3,NA,TGTGCCAGCAGCGGAGGAGAAGGGACTAGCGGGGGTGGAGATACGCAGTATTTT,CASSGGEGTSGGGDTQYF
once,TRBV6-6,TRBJ2-7,TRBD1,TGTGCCAGCAGTTACGGGACAGCAGCCTACGAGCAGTACTTC,CASSYGTAAYEQYF
few,TRBV7-7,TRBJ2-1,NA,TGTGCCAGCAGCGCAGGCACCGGGACATACAATGAGCAGTTCTTC,CASSAGTGTYNEQFF
few,TRBV16,TRBJ1-5,TRBD1,TGTGCCAGCAGCCAATACAGGGGCGATCAGCCCCAGCATTTT,CASSQYRGDQPQHF
NA,TRBV7-9,TRBJ2-5,NA,TGTGCCAGCAGCCTCCTACCCCAAGAGACCCAGTACTTC,CASSLLPQETQYF
NA,TRBV5-4,TRBJ1-6,NA,TGTGCCAGCAGCATCCGGGGGGCGAACAATTCACCCCTCCACTTT,CASSIRGANNSPLHF
NA,TRBV19,TRBJ2-7,NA,TGTGCCAGTAAGGGGATCGGAGACAGGCTGCCGGGGGAGCAGTACTTC,CASKGIGDRLPGEQYF
NA,TRBV6-5,TRBJ2-7,TRBD1,TGTGCCAGCAGGTACCGGGACAGGGAGCAATACGAGCAGTACTTC,CASRYRDREQYEQYF
NA,TRBV29-1,TRBJ2-1,NA,TGCAGCGTAGCCACTTACAATGAGCAGTTCTTC,CSVATYNEQFF
once,TRBV15,TRBJ2-7,TRBD1,TGTGCCACCAGCAGAGGACAGGGGGCGCAGAACGAGCAGTACTTC,CATSRGQGAQNEQYF
NA,TRBV11-2,TRBJ2-2,TRBD2,TGTGCCAGCAGCTTGGGACTAGCAAGCACCGGGGAGCTGTTTTTT,CASSLGLASTGELFF
NA,TRBV27,TRBJ1-1,NA,TGTGCCAGCAAATTAGGGGGGAACACTGAAGCTTTCTTT,CASKLGGNTEAFF
NA,TRBV4-3,TRBJ2-2,TRBD2,TGCGCCAGCAGCCCTAGGGTAGCGGGAGGCACCGGGGAGCTGTTTTTT,CASSPRVAGGTGELFF
NA,TRBV2,TRBJ2-6,NA,TGTGCCAGCGGGGGGACCGGGGCCAACGTCCTGACTTTC,CASGGTGANVLTF
once,TRBV28,TRBJ2-1,NA,TGTGCCAGCAGTTTATCCGAGCGGGCGGCCTACAATGAGCAGTTCTTC,CASSLSERAAYNEQFF
NA,TRBV5-1,TRBJ2-7,TRBD1,TGCGCCAGCAGCCTCGACAGGGGCCACGAGCAGTACTTC,CASSLDRGHEQYF
NA,TRBV21-1,TRBJ1-5,NA,TGTGCCAGCAGCAAATGGGGGCCGGACAATCAGCCCCAGCATTTT,CASSKWGPDNQPQHF
NA,TRBV2,TRBJ1-2,TRBD1,TGTGCCAGCACCGAGGGACAGGGGGTAGATGGCTACACCTTC,CASTEGQGVDGYTF
NA,TRBV2,TRBJ2-7,NA,TGTGCCAGCAGCAAGGGGGGGGGTTACGAGCAGTACTTC,CASSKGGGYEQYF
NA,TRBV6-5,TRBJ2-1,NA,TGTGCCAGCGAGAGGGAGTCGGGCAATGAGCAGTTCTTC,CASERESGNEQFF
once,TRBV6-5,TRBJ1-1,NA,TGTGCCAGCAGTTACCAAGGACAAGCCAACACTGAAGCTTTCTTT,CASSYQGQANTEAFF
NA,TRBV18,TRBJ2-3,NA,TGTGCCAGCTCACCACGAGGACAGAGCACAGATACGCAGTATTTT,CASSPRGQSTDTQYF
NA,TRBV2,TRBJ1-1,NA,TGTGCCAGCAAGGAGGAGGGAGGGTACACTGAAGCTTTCTTT,CASKEEGGYTEAFF
NA,TRBV6-6,TRBJ2-5,TRBD1,TGTGCCAGCAGTGCGCCGGGACAGAAGTTGACCCAGTACTTC,CASSAPGQKLTQYF
NA,TRBV19,TRBJ1-4,TRBD1,TGTGCCAGTATGCGAGGGACAGGGGTCGCAACTAATGAAAAACTGTTTTTT,CASMRGTGVATNEKLFF
once,TRBV4-1,TRBJ1-5,NA,TGCGCCAGCAGCCAAGCGCTAAGCAATCAGCCCCAGCATTTT,CASSQALSNQPQHF
NA,TRBV28,TRBJ2-7,TRBD2,TGTGCCAGCAGTTTGGAGCGGGGCCCGTCCTACGAGCAGTACTTC,CASSLERGPSYEQYF
once,TRBV5-6,TRBJ2-7,NA,TGTGCCAGTCACCTGCGGGCACCAGTCCACTACGAGCAGTACTTC,CASHLRAPVHYEQYF
NA,TRBV6-5,TRBJ2-5,NA,TGTGCCAGCAGTCCGGGGAATTCGGAGACCCAGTACTTC,CASSPGNSETQYF
NA,TRBV11-2,TRBJ2-1,TRBD1,TGTGCCAGCAGCCCCTCTTTAACGGGACAGGGTCGGAATGAGCAGTTCTTC,CASSPSLTGQGRNEQFF
NA,TRBV10-3,TRBJ2-3,TRBD2,TGTGCCATCAGTGAGCCGGTGGGGGAGGGCGCCCCTAGCACAGATACGCAGTATTTT,CAISEPVGEGAPSTDTQYF
NA,TRBV7-9,TRBJ2-3,TRBD2,TGTTCCAGCAGCTTAGGACTAGCTAGGAATACGCAGTATTTT,CSSSLGLARNTQYF
NA,TRBV2,TRBJ2-7,TRBD2,TGTGCCAGCAGAGGACTAGCGGGCACCTACGAGCAGTACTTC,CASRGLAGTYEQYF
NA,TRBV27,TRBJ1-1,NA,TGTGCCAGCAGTTTTTCTGGTTCGGGCACTGAAGCTTTCTTT,CASSFSGSGTEAFF
few,TRBV10-2,TRBJ1-1,NA,TGCGCCAGCAGTGATGCGTATGAAGCTTTCTTT,CASSDAYEAFF
NA,TRBV10-1,TRBJ2-7,NA,TGCGCCCAACGACACAGCTCCTACGAGCAGTACTTC,CAQRHSSYEQYF
NA,TRBV6-5,TRBJ1-2,TRBD1,TGTTCCCAGTCCCGCGACAGGGCTAACTATGGCTACACCTTC,CSQSRDRANYGYTF
once,TRBV7-3,TRBJ2-1,NA,TGTGCCAGCAGCTTAAGCGGGGTGGACTACTACAATGAGCAGTTCTTC,CASSLSGVDYYNEQFF
NA,TRBV5-1,TRBJ2-1,TRBD2,TGCGCCAGCAGCTCTCCCGGGGGGGTCTCCTACAATGAGCAGTTCTTC,CASSSPGGVSYNEQFF
NA,TRBV18,TRBJ1-4,TRBD1,TGTGCCAGCTCACGACAGGGGGCAAGTAATGAAAAACTGTTTTTT,CASSRQGASNEKLFF